A single sample gave rise to the 32 T cell receptor beta chains below, sequenced in a study of blood T cell repertoires in COVID-19. Generated by immunoSEQ multiplex PCR, the TCRdb table keeps only in-frame clones and is missing some. The sample lists roughly 290,000 clones, approximately 83% occurring once. The specimen was PBMCs or T cells enriched from blood (not recorded which). These receptors were collected from a man aged 25 to 40 who had recovered from COVID-19.

The chain recombines TRBV12-5 with TRBJ2-1; the D is unclear. The CDR3 covers 13 residues. V gave up 1 base and J gave up 10 bases, with 11 bases separating them. Germline CDR1 reads LGHNT; CDR2 reads FRNRAP. CDR3 nucleotide sequence: TGTGCTAGTGGTTTGGCTTTAGCTTACGAGCAGTTCTTC. This translates into CASGLALAYEQFF.

The rearrangement joins TRBV7-9 to TRBJ2-7; D unresolved. Trimming removed 3 bases from V and 5 bases from J, with 5 bases in between. Germline V lookup: CDR1 SEHNR, CDR2 FQNEAQ (reference sequence). This CDR3 comprises 11 residues. This chain's CDR3 is CASSFGDEQYF. The DNA for the CDR3 is TGTGCCAGCAGCTTCGGTGACGAGCAGTACTTC.

This chain links TRBV30 with TRBJ1-4; D remains ambiguous. CDR1 and CDR2 from the germline V gene are GTSNPN and SVGIG (reference sequence). Trimming shortened V by 2 bases and J by 0 bases, and 10 bases separated the two germline ends. The CDR3 covers 15 residues. This chain's CDR3 is CAWSREFATNEKLFF. In DNA, the CDR3 is TGTGCCTGGAGTCGAGAGTTTGCAACTAATGAAAAACTGTTTTTT. Full variable domain (rest looked up from reference TRBV30 and TRBJ1-4): SQTIHQWPATLVQPVGSPLSLECTVEGTSNPNLYWYRQAAGRGLQLLFYSVGIGQISSEVPQNLSASRPQDRQFILSSKKLLLSDSGFYLCAWSREFATNEKLFFGSGTQLSVL.

The chain is built from TRBV11-2 and TRBJ1-2, with TRBD1 matching 10 bases. This CDR3 has 14 residues. Germline V lookup: CDR1 SGHAT, CDR2 FQNNGV. The junction had 7 bases not matched to a gene; V was cut back by 4 bases and J by 8 bases. The CDR3: CASSSSTGGVGYTF. In DNA form, the CDR3 reads TGTGCCAGCAGCTCCTCGACAGGGGGCGTGGGCTACACCTTC. Full variable domain (outside the CDR3, taken from reference TRBV11-2 and TRBJ1-2): EAGVAQSPRYKIIEKRQSVAFWCNPISGHATLYWYQQILGQGPKLLIQFQNNGVVDDSQLPKDRFSAERLKGVDSTLKIQPAKLEDSAVYLCASSSSTGGVGYTFGSGTRLTVV.

The rearrangement uses TRBV7-9 and TRBJ2-7; 12 bases fit TRBD2. Germline CDR1 SEHNR, CDR2 FQNEAQ (reference sequence). The length of the CDR3 is 15 residues. J gave up 2 bases and V 4 bases, and 3 bases lay outside the gene matches. In nucleotides, the CDR3 is TGTGCCAGCAGCTGGACTAGCGGGGACACCTACGAGCAGTACTTC. Protein: CASSWTSGDTYEQYF.

Comment on this clone: Different DNA sequences within this sample yield the same CDR3. The rearrangement joins TRBV5-1 to TRBJ2-5; no clear D gene. This CDR3 is 13 amino acids long. The germline V gene has CDR1 SGHRS and CDR2 YFSETQ. V was shortened by 0 bases and J by 4 bases, with 7 bases between the two germline ends. This chain's CDR3 is CASSLGSGETQYF. For the CDR3, the DNA is TGCGCCAGCAGCTTGGGATCGGGAGAGACCCAGTACTTC.

The V call is TRBV4-1, the J call TRBJ1-1; D is possibly TRBD1 (5 bases). The CDR3 is 14 amino acids. Trimming took 2 bases from V and 6 from J, leaving 13 bases between them. Germline loops: CDR1 MGHRA, CDR2 YSYEKL. The CDR3 is CASSQRILQAEAFF. The DNA for the CDR3 is TGCGCCAGCAGCCAACGAATCTTACAGGCTGAAGCTTTCTTT.

This clone was seen a single time. This chain uses TRBV7-3 with TRBJ2-1; 8 bases align to TRBD2. The CDR3 totals 15 residues. Germline loops: CDR1 SGHTA, CDR2 FQGTGA. The junction had 3 bases not matched to a gene; V was cut back by 0 bases and J by 5 bases. The CDR3 region is CASSLTSGENNEQFF. CDR3 nucleotides: TGTGCCAGCAGCTTAACTAGCGGGGAGAACAATGAGCAGTTCTTC.

The chain is built from TRBV6-4 and TRBJ1-6; 10 bases match TRBD1. Looked up from germline, CDR1 is MRHNA and CDR2 is SNTAGT. Trimming at V came to 6 bases and at J to 5 bases, leaving 1 base not matched to a gene. The CDR3 has 14 amino acids. In nucleotides, the CDR3 is TGTGCCAGCAGCGGGACAGGGGATAATTCACCCCTCCACTTT. This translates into CASSGTGDNSPLHF.

As concerns this clone: Germline is not matched at one junction end, which may reflect a read error. V gene TRBV4-1 combines with J gene TRBJ1-2, with no clear D. The CDR3 extends over 13 amino acids. Per the germline V gene, CDR1 is MGHRA and CDR2 is YSYEKL. In DNA form, the CDR3 reads TGCGCCAGCAGCCCACGTCCCCGGTATGACTACACCTTC. Translated, it gives CASSPRPRYDYTF.

This clone was detected a few times. The chain recombines TRBV7-3 with TRBJ2-2, with D hard to call. The CDR3 length is 14 residues. CDR1 is SGHTA, CDR2 FQGTGA, per germline. V dropped 4 bases and J dropped 4 bases, with 10 bases sitting between them. The CDR3 DNA reads TGTGCCAGCAGCTGGTCTTTGAGCACCGGGGAGCTGTTTTTT. It encodes CASSWSLSTGELFF.

This chain links TRBV27 with TRBJ2-3, with D possibly being TRBD2 (6 bases). This CDR3 is built from 15 residues. From germline, CDR1 is MNHEY and CDR2 SMNVEV (reference sequence). V shed 4 bases and J shed 7 bases, with 18 bases lying between them. CDR3 DNA: TGTGCCAGCAGTTCCTACAGGTTGGGGGGTTATACGCAGTATTTT. Translated, it gives CASSSYRLGGYTQYF.

The chain recombines TRBV9 with TRBJ2-3; TRBD2 matches at 14 bases. With V trimmed by 4 bases and J by 3 bases, 10 bases remained unmatched. The CDR3 length is 18 residues. Germline V gene sequence: CDR1 SGDLS, CDR2 YYNGEE. The CDR3 sequence: CASSFRLAGGRITDTQYF. For the CDR3, the DNA is TGTGCCAGCAGCTTTCGACTAGCGGGGGGGCGAATTACAGATACGCAGTATTTT.

V gene TRBV9 combines with J gene TRBJ2-5; D is unclear. V dropped 0 bases and J dropped 1 base, with 10 bases sitting between them. The length of the CDR3 is 15 residues. Per the germline V gene, CDR1 is SGDLS and CDR2 is YYNGEE. Written as DNA, the CDR3 is TGTGCCAGCAGCGTAGGCGGCAGATTCCAAGAGACCCAGTACTTC. It is translated as CASSVGGRFQETQYF.

V usage is TRBV10-2 and J usage is TRBJ2-5, with 9 bases identical to TRBD2. The trim removed 6 bases at V and 3 bases at J, leaving 2 bases unmatched. In germline, CDR1 is WSHSY, CDR2 SAAADI. The CDR3 has 13 residues. The CDR3 is CASRASGKETQYF. The CDR3 DNA reads TGCGCCAGCAGGGCTAGCGGGAAAGAGACCCAGTACTTC.

The chain combines TRBV5-1 with TRBJ2-1; TRBD1 matches 9 bases. CDR1 and CDR2 (germline): SGHRS, YFSETQ. The length of the CDR3 is 14 residues. V lost 4 bases to trimming and J lost 4 bases; unmatched junction nucleotides: 3. The CDR3 reads CASSGGTGYNEQFF. CDR3 DNA: TGCGCCAGCAGCGGGGGGACAGGGTACAATGAGCAGTTCTTC.

The J gene is TRBJ2-1, the V gene TRBV6-5; TRBD2 agrees at 8 bases. The CDR3 extends over 15 amino acids. The V gene end was trimmed by 6 bases and the J gene end by 4 bases; junction bases not matched to a gene: 8. CDR1 is MNHEY, CDR2 SVGAGI, per germline. CDR3 in amino acids: CASSLSGGPYNEQFF. As DNA, the CDR3 is TGTGCCAGCAGCCTATCGGGGGGGCCTTACAATGAGCAGTTCTTC.

This rearrangement joins TRBV27 to TRBJ1-1; a weak D match, TRBD1 (5 bases). V was trimmed by 3 bases and J by 2 bases, leaving 10 bases between them. CDR3 length: 14 amino acids. Germline lookup yields CDR1 MNHEY and CDR2 SMNVEV (reference sequence). CDR3 loop: CASSFPGSNTEAFF. The CDR3 coding sequence is TGTGCCAGCAGTTTCCCAGGGTCTAACACTGAAGCTTTCTTT.

This chain joins TRBV2 and TRBJ2-3, with 10 bases identical to TRBD2. The CDR3 sequence is 16 residues long. CDR1 is SNHLY and CDR2 is FYNNEI in the germline V gene. V gave up 5 bases and J gave up 5 bases; unmatched junction bases: 10. CDR3 bases: TGTGCCAGCAGTCACACGAGCGGGGGGGAAGTAGATACGCAGTATTTT. This codes for CASSHTSGGEVDTQYF.

This rearrangement joins TRBV27 to TRBJ2-5; 12 nucleotides match TRBD2. Germline trimming cut 4 bases from V and 3 bases from J; bases unmatched to any gene: 9. The length of the CDR3 is 17 residues. The germline V gene encodes CDR1 MNHEY and CDR2 SMNVEV (reference sequence). The CDR3 reads CASSSRMSSGGEETQYF. The CDR3 DNA is TGTGCCAGCAGTTCTCGAATGTCTAGCGGGGGGGAAGAGACCCAGTACTTC.

The chain combines TRBV6-2 or TRBV6-3 with TRBJ1-1, with 11 bases that match TRBD1. Germline assignment: CDR1 MNHEY and CDR2 SVGEGT. V lost 5 bases to trimming and J lost 11 bases; unmatched junction nucleotides: 16. This CDR3 contains 16 residues. This CDR3 is CASSKRSGTGGFGAFF. The CDR3 DNA sequence: TGTGCCAGCAGTAAGCGCTCCGGGACAGGGGGGTTCGGGGCTTTCTTT.

The chain employs TRBV9 and TRBJ1-5; D unclear. Trimming pared 0 bases from V and 2 bases from J, leaving 9 bases between. This CDR3 comprises 15 residues. The germline gives CDR1 SGDLS, CDR2 YYNGEE. The CDR3 is CASSVGGEGNQPQHF. The CDR3 coding sequence is TGTGCCAGCAGCGTAGGTGGGGAGGGCAATCAGCCCCAGCATTTT.

The V gene is TRBV10-3, the J gene TRBJ1-2, with 8 bases lining up with TRBD1. The CDR3 length is 14 residues. V shed 6 bases, J shed 2 bases, and the junction held 5 bases outside the gene matches. From germline, CDR1 is ENHRY and CDR2 SYGVKD. CDR3 sequence: CAIRLDRENYGYTF. The CDR3 nucleotides read TGTGCCATCAGGTTGGACAGGGAGAACTATGGCTACACCTTC.

A few counts support this clone. The chain couples TRBV29-1 to TRBJ1-1; TRBD1 might be the D (6 bases). This CDR3 spans 13 amino acids. Trimming cost V 8 bases and J 4 bases, with 17 bases left between them. Germline V gene sequence: CDR1 SQVTM, CDR2 ANQGSEA. The CDR3 reads CSLLPGVGTEAFF. The CDR3 DNA is TGCAGCCTACTACCAGGGGTGGGCACTGAAGCTTTCTTT.

The chain carries TRBV6-6 and TRBJ1-4, with 7 bases matching TRBD1. J gave up 7 bases and V 6 bases, and 11 bases lay outside the gene matches. The CDR3 totals 15 residues. Per the germline V gene, CDR1 is MNHNY and CDR2 is SVGAGI (reference sequence). CDR3 sequence reads: CASSPRDSTSEKLFF. Here the CDR3 DNA reads TGTGCCAGCAGCCCACGGGACAGTACAAGTGAAAAACTGTTTTTT.

The gene calls are TRBV9 and TRBJ1-2; D is undetermined. The CDR3 has 14 residues. The V gene's germline CDR1 is SGDLS and CDR2 YYNGEE. The germline V and J ends were trimmed by 4 bases and 8 bases, with 18 bases remaining between them. CDR3 in DNA: TGTGCCAGCAGCCCCGGGATGGCTGGTGGGGGCTACACCTTC. Protein: CASSPGMAGGGYTF.

The rearrangement links TRBV3-1 (or the pseudogene TRBV3-2) to TRBJ2-1; TRBD2 aligns across 8 bases. This CDR3 is built from 15 residues. V dropped 4 bases and J dropped 4; count of bases not matched to a gene: 6. The germline V gene has CDR1 LGHDT and CDR2 YNNKEL (reference sequence). The CDR3 nucleotides are TGTGCCAGCAGCCCCCTGAGCGGGGGTTACAATGAGCAGTTCTTC. This translates into CASSPLSGGYNEQFF.

The count of this clone is one. V and J are TRBV18 and TRBJ1-2, with D unresolved. This CDR3 contains 17 residues. With 0 bases removed from V and 5 bases from J, the gap between germline ends came to 19 bases. Germline CDR1 KGHSH, CDR2 LQKENI. The CDR3 nucleotides read TGTGCCAGCTCACCACCAGGTTCGGGAACAGTGGGATATGGCTACACCTTC. It yields the protein CASSPPGSGTVGYGYTF.

This clone was seen only a few times. This chain joins TRBV29-1 and TRBJ2-3; tentative D call: TRBD1 (5 bases). The V and J ends lost 0 bases and 2 bases respectively, with 6 bases between them. This CDR3 has 13 amino acids. Per the germline V gene, CDR1 is SQVTM and CDR2 is ANQGSEA. The CDR3 DNA is TGCAGCGTTGAAGAGGACATCACAGATACGCAGTATTTT. This codes for CSVEEDITDTQYF.

This chain links TRBV18 with TRBJ2-1; possibly TRBD2 for D (5 bases). Germline V gives CDR1 KGHSH, CDR2 LQKENI. This CDR3 comprises 14 residues. With 1 base removed from V and 6 bases from J, the gap between germline ends came to 10 bases. Here the CDR3 reads CASSPQLVLNEQFF. CDR3 sequence (DNA): TGTGCCAGCTCACCACAACTAGTGCTCAATGAGCAGTTCTTC.

This chain uses TRBV9 with TRBJ1-1; D is possibly TRBD1 (6 bases). The germline gives CDR1 SGDLS, CDR2 YYNGEE. The CDR3 loop spans 14 amino acids. V lost 4 bases, J lost 1 base, and 11 bases lay in between. In DNA form, the CDR3 reads TGTGCCAGCAGCCCCTGGACAGCGAACACTGAAGCTTTCTTT. This sequence encodes CASSPWTANTEAFF.

This chain uses TRBV7-8 with TRBJ1-5; TRBD1 matches 11 bases. Germline V lookup: CDR1 SGHVS, CDR2 FQNEAQ. CDR3 length: 16 residues. V was clipped by 5 bases and J by 6 bases; unmatched bases: 9. CDR3 sequence: CASSRARTGGVQPQHF. CDR3 coding DNA: TGTGCCAGCAGCCGTGCGAGGACAGGGGGCGTTCAGCCCCAGCATTTT. Complete variable domain (other parts from reference TRBV7-8 and TRBJ1-5): GAGVSQSPRYKVAKRGQDVALRCDPISGHVSLFWYQQALGQGPEFLTYFQNEAQLDKSGLPSDRFFAERPEGSVSTLKIQRTQQEDSAVYLCASSRARTGGVQPQHFGDGTRLSIL.